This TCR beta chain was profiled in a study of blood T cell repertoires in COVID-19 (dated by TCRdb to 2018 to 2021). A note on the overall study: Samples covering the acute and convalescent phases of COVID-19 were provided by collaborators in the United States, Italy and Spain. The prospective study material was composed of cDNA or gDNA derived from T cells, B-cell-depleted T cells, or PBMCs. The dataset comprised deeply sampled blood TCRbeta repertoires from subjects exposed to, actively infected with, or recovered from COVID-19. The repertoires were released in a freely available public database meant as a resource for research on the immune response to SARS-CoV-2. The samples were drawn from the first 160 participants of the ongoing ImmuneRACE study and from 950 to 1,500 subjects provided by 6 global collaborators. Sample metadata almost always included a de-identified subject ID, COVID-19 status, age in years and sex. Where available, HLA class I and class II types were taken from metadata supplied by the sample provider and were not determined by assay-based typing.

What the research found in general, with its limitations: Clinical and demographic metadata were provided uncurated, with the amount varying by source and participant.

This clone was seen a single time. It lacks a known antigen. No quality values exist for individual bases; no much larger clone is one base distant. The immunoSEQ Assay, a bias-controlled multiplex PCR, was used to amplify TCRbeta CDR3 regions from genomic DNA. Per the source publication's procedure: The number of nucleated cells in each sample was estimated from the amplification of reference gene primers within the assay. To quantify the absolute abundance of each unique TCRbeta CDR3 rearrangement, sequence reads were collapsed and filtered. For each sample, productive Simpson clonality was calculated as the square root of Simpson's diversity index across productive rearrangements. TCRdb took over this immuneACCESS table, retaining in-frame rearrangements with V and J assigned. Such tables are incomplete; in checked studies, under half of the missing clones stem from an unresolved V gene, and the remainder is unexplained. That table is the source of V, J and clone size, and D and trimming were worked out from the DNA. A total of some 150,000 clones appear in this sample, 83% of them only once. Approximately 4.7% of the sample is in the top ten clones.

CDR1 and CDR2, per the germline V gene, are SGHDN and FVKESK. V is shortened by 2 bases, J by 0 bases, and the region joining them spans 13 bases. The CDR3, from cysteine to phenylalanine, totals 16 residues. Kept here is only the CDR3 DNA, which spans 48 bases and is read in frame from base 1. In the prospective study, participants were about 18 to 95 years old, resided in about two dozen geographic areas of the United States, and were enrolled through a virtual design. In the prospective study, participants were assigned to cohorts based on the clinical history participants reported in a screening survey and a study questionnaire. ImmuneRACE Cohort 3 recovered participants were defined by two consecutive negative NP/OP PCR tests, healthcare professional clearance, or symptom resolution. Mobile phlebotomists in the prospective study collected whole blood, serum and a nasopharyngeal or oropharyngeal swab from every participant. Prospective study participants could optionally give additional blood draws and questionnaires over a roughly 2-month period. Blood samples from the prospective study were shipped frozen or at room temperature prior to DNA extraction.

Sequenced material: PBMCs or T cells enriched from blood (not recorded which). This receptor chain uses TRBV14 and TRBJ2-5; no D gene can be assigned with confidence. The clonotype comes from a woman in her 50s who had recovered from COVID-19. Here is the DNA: TGTGCCAGCAGCCAATTGGCCCCGGAGTACCAAGAGACCCAGTACTTC. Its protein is CASSQLAPEYQETQYF.